This TCR beta chain was retrieved from a study of blood T cells in healthy people across ages. Study as a whole: About one barcoded TCR beta cDNA was captured per two T cells.

The CDR3 extends over 19 amino acids. V was clipped by 6 bases and J by 1 base; unmatched bases: 21. PCR was performed a second time for roughly 7 to 11 cycles using a sample-barcoded 5' primer and a J-beta primer mix. TCRdb re-analysed the 5' RACE reads in MiXCR, keeping a single row per CDR3 protein. The data show around 1,900,000 distinct CDR3 sequences, roughly two fifths seen once. In its sample, this clonotype was seen many times. Its antigen remains unidentified. Regarding the study as a whole: Whereas aged donors had fewer naive CD4+ cells, long-lived donors had more of them and higher diversity.

This TCR came from a human donor in good health. Sequences were obtained from blood. The chain couples TRBV12-3 or TRBV12-4 to TRBJ2-7; 7 positions match TRBD1. CDR3 loop: CASSHYRGSLKAGSYEQYF. The CDR3 DNA is TGTGCCAGCAGCCATTACAGGGGTAGTCTTAAGGCTGGGTCCTACGAGCAGTACTTC.